The text below deals with one TCR beta chain. Its matching antigen is unknown. V dropped 4 bases and J dropped 1 base, with 11 bases sitting between them. Germline V gene sequence: CDR1 DFQATT, CDR2 SNEGSKA (reference sequence). There are 13 residues in the CDR3. Patients showing uncontrolled infection, other autoimmune disease, pregnancy or lactation were ineligible. Diagnoses rested on clinical symptoms, serum thyroxine and TRAb, thyroid ultrasound and orbital computed tomography. It was approximately 9.7 ml of fresh peripheral blood that supplied the PBMCs. The data derive from a study of T cells in Graves' hyperthyroidism and ophthalmopathy. Amplification yielded TCR beta CDR3 regions, with RNA transcripts as the source. The HTBI set primed first-round TCR CDR3 RT-PCR. A single record per CDR3 protein comes from TCRdb applying MiXCR to the multiplex PCR reads. The sample carries fewer than 450,000 distinct CDR3 sequences, about 18% recorded once.

Whole-study findings and limits: Most clonotypes that expanded in the thyroid above 0.001 also showed up in blood.

This sequence originates from a man aged 18 to 35 with Graves' ophthalmopathy. Sequencing was done on a sample of blood. This rearrangement joins TRBV20-1 to TRBJ2-7; perhaps TRBD1 as D (5 bases). This CDR3 reads CSANRAGSYEQYF. The CDR3 DNA follows: TGCAGTGCTAACCGGGCAGGGTCCTACGAGCAGTACTTC.